Listed below are T cell receptor beta chains from one sample, sequenced in a study of OX40 agonist ivuxolimab in advanced cancers. TCRdb keeps only in-frame clones here, not all; method: immunoSEQ multiplex PCR. In the table there are about 79,000 clones, roughly 94% of which are singletons. Sequencing was performed on CD4+ or CD8+ T cells sorted from blood, taken in a trial of the OX40 agonist ivuxolimab. The source of these receptors is an adult with an advanced solid tumor such as melanoma, head and neck, liver or kidney cancer. Each CDR3 is given with its conserved first and last residue. The D gene is left open where the match is weak. The size field is filled for only some rows; it gives once, few, many or a size class.

j_gene | v_gene | abundance | d_gene | CDR3nt | CDR3aa
TRBJ1-1 | TRBV5-8 | - | - | TGTGCCAGCATCCCGGATGGGAACACTGAAGCTTTCTTT | CASIPDGNTEAFF
TRBJ1-5 | TRBV12-5 | once | TRBD1 | TGTGCTAGTGGTTTGGGGACAGGGATGTTGGAACAGCCCCAGCATTTT | CASGLGTGMLEQPQHF
TRBJ2-5 | TRBV13 | - | TRBD2 | TGTGCCAGCAGCTCGGGACTAGCACGGGAGACCCAGTACTTC | CASSSGLARETQYF
TRBJ2-1 | TRBV19 | - | TRBD2 | TGTGCCAGTAGTTGGACTAGCGGGGACACGTACAATGAGCAGTTCTTC | CASSWTSGDTYNEQFF
TRBJ1-3 | TRBV5-5 | - | - | TGTGCCAGCAGCATTCGGGGCGAGATGCGCTCTGAGTCATTGGGAAACACCATATATTTT | CASSIRGEMRSESLGNTIYF
TRBJ2-7 | TRBV27 | - | - | TGTGCCAGCAGTTTATGGACAAGGGCGGCCGAGCAGTACTTC | CASSLWTRAAEQYF
TRBJ2-2 | TRBV5-1 | - | - | TGCGCCAGCGGACCCGTGGGGGGCTCCGGGGAGCTGTTTTTT | CASGPVGGSGELFF
TRBJ2-3 | TRBV7-8 | - | TRBD2 | TGTGCCAGCAGCTTGGGCGGGAGGGATGGAGATACGCAGTATTTT | CASSLGGRDGDTQYF
TRBJ2-7 | TRBV5-5 | - | TRBD1 | TGTGCCAGCAGCTTGTTGCCAGGGGGCTACGAGCAGTACTTC | CASSLLPGGYEQYF
TRBJ2-7 | TRBV19 | - | - | TGTGCCAGTAGTCCTCGGGACACCTTCATCTACGAGCAGTACTTC | CASSPRDTFIYEQYF
TRBJ2-1 | TRBV7-8 | - | TRBD1 | TGTGCCAGCAGCTGGACCGACAGGGGGGACTACAATGAGCAGTTCTTC | CASSWTDRGDYNEQFF
TRBJ2-7 | TRBV7-3 | - | - | TGTGCCAGCAGCCTCGAGGACGGTTACGAGCAGTACTTC | CASSLEDGYEQYF
TRBJ2-2 | TRBV6-5 | - | - | TGTGCCAGCAGTTACTCTACCGGGGAGCTGTTTTTT | CASSYSTGELFF
TRBJ1-5 | TRBV7-7 | few | - | TGTGCCAGCAGCCCAGGCAGGGGTCAGCCCCAGCATTTT | CASSPGRGQPQHF
TRBJ2-1 | TRBV5-6 | - | - | TGTGCCAGCAGCTTGGCCCTGAGGGGGGACAATGAGCAGTTCTTC | CASSLALRGDNEQFF
TRBJ2-3 | TRBV10-2 | once | TRBD2 | TGCGCCAGCAGTGAGTCTCCCGGACTAGGGCGGACAGATACGCAGTATTTT | CASSESPGLGRTDTQYF
TRBJ1-2 | TRBV5-4 | - | TRBD1 | TGTGCCAGCAGCTTGAAGGGGGCTGGCTATGGCTACACCTTC | CASSLKGAGYGYTF
TRBJ2-3 | TRBV27 | - | - | TGTGCCAGCAGTTTATCACTAGCCCGCACAGATACGCAGTATTTT | CASSLSLARTDTQYF
TRBJ1-2 | TRBV25-1 | - | - | TGTGCCAGCAGTGACGGACAGTCTGGGGGCTATGGCTACACCTTC | CASSDGQSGGYGYTF
TRBJ2-5 | TRBV21-1 | - | - | TGTGCCAGCAGAAAGGGGAGGTCTGCGGAGACCCAGTACTTC | CASRKGRSAETQYF
TRBJ1-4 | TRBV7-8 | - | TRBD1 | TGTGCCAGCAGCCTCTGGACAGGGAGTCGTGAAAAACTGTTTTTT | CASSLWTGSREKLFF
TRBJ1-5 | TRBV27 | - | - | TGTGCCAGCAGTTTGGGGGGATTGAATCAGCCCCAGCATTTT | CASSLGGLNQPQHF
TRBJ2-7 | TRBV7-3 | - | - | TGTGCCAGCAGCTCCACTGGACAGTCCTACGAGCAGTACTTC | CASSSTGQSYEQYF
TRBJ1-5 | TRBV19 | - | - | TGTGCCAGTTCACGGATGGAGGCGAGCAATCAGCCCCAGCATTTT | CASSRMEASNQPQHF
TRBJ2-2 | TRBV13 | - | - | TGTGCCAGCAGCTTGGGACCACCGAACACCGGGGAGCTGTTTTTT | CASSLGPPNTGELFF
TRBJ2-1 | TRBV6-5 | - | - | TGTGCCAGCAGTTACAAGGGCTACAATGAGCAGTTCTTC | CASSYKGYNEQFF
TRBJ1-3 | TRBV28 | - | - | TGTGCCAGCAGTTATTGGGGGGGAAAGGGAAACACCATATATTTT | CASSYWGGKGNTIYF
TRBJ2-1 | TRBV6-6 | - | - | TGTGCCAGCAGTTACTCGCCCGGGTCGGAGTTCTTC | CASSYSPGSEFF
TRBJ1-1 | TRBV13 | - | - | TGTGCCAGCAGCTTATCAAGGCGTGAAGCTTTCTTT | CASSLSRREAFF
TRBJ2-1 | TRBV29-1 | - | TRBD2 | TGCAGCGTTGAAGATTCTTTAGATCTTACTAGCGGGAGTAGGTACAATGAGCAGTTCTTC | CSVEDSLDLTSGSRYNEQFF
TRBJ1-1 | TRBV27 | - | - | TGTGCCAGCAGTGAACGGGGGGCGAACACTGAAGCTTTCTTT | CASSERGANTEAFF
TRBJ2-7 | TRBV18 | - | - | TGTGCCAGCTCACCTCAGGAGGCAGGCACCTACGAGCAGTACTTC | CASSPQEAGTYEQYF
TRBJ2-3 | TRBV29-1 | - | - | TGCAGCGTTGAGAGACAGCTAGCCACAGATACGCAGTATTTT | CSVERQLATDTQYF
TRBJ2-6 | TRBV10-1 | - | - | TGCGCCAGCAGGAAGTCTTTGAGGTCGGGCGGATACTCTGGGGCCAACGTCCTGACTTTC | CASRKSLRSGGYSGANVLTF
TRBJ2-7 | TRBV7-6 | - | TRBD1 | TGTGCCAGCAGCCCCCTAGGACAGGGATCTGAGCAGTACTTC | CASSPLGQGSEQYF
TRBJ2-1 | TRBV7-9 | - | - | TGTGCCAGCAGCTTAGCGTCAGGAGAGCAGTTCTTC | CASSLASGEQFF